The source of this TCR beta chain is a study of blood T cells in healthy people across ages (dated by TCRdb to the mid-2010s). With regard to the full study: In model experiments, template switching captured about one uniquely barcoded TCR beta cDNA molecule for every two T cells. To avoid experimental bias, donors of different ages were spread randomly across the sequencing lanes. The donors were divided into four age groups: young (average around 16 years), middle-aged (about 39), aged (about 61) and long-lived (approximately 74). Using the same blood draw, the study looked at two additional independent replicas of 1 million unique cDNA reads for two donors, one aged 18 to 29 and the other aged 80 or older. Using deep sequencing normalized with unique cDNA molecular identifiers, the study measured how TCR beta repertoire diversity changes with age. Here is what the overall study found, with its caveats: Observed TCR beta diversity per million T cells fell roughly linearly with age, and a significant reduction was already apparent by age roughly 41. Because profiling used bulk unsorted PBMCs, naive and antigen-experienced compartments could not be compared conclusively. A strong correlation was found between observed TCR beta diversity and the percentage of naive T cells measured by flow cytometry. The CMV infection status of donors was not known, potentially confounding age-related changes in expanded clonotypes. Compared with the aged group, more naive CD4+ T cells, fewer expanded clones and increased TCR diversity were shown by the long-lived group, suggesting age selection. Total diversity estimates from one million sequenced T cells were considered lower bounds and underestimates.

Library generation was performed with 5' RACE. Instrument on record: Illumina HiSeq 2500. The second PCR ran for about 6 to 12 cycles and used a J-beta primer mix along with a sample-barcoded 5' primer. A template-switch 5' adaptor carrying 12 random nucleotides introduced a unique molecular identifier onto each TCR beta cDNA molecule. At least 2.5 million CDR3-containing paired-end reads were obtained from each sample. First-strand cDNA was synthesized from all RNA with the Mint cDNA synthesis kit, primed by a TRBC-specific oligonucleotide. All cDNA was treated with uracil-DNA glycosylase and then went through a first 18-cycle PCR with the universal primers M1SS and BC2_uni_R. Under the source paper's analysis protocol: Each sample was normalized by randomly selecting 1 million high-quality reads, each carrying a distinct molecular identifier. Reads sharing molecular identifiers were discarded rather than binned into consensus sequences. MiTCR, run with a Q25 quality threshold and the strictest error-elimination algorithm, handled CDR3 identification, clonotype clustering and error correction. Lower-bound total TCR beta diversity was estimated with a nonparametric unseen species model using Euler transformation. The public reads were reanalyzed by TCRdb: fastp trimming at Q25, MiXCR alignment, in-frame beta chains only. One record per CDR3 amino acid sequence lists the most common genes and DNA. None of the V and J calls come from the authors' own analysis; TCRdb made them. Recorded for this sample are approximately 800,000 distinct CDR3 sequences; less than 70% of them occurred a single time. Roughly two fifths of the sample goes to the ten largest clones.

Donors were 30 to 45 systemically healthy Caucasian individuals from Russia aged roughly 6 to 90 years. Each donor gave ten milliliters of peripheral blood, collected into EDTA-treated Vacutainer tubes. PBMCs were isolated by Ficoll-Paque density-gradient centrifugation, with at least 6 million obtained per sample. Trizol reagent was used to extract total RNA from the PBMCs, yielding at least 6 micrograms per sample. For every donor, an aliquot of PBMCs went through flow cytometry to measure the percentages of naive CD45RAhigh/CD27high T cells. Comments on this clonotype: Which antigen it targets is not known. The input lacks base qualities; no much larger clone sits a single base away.

The CDR3 measures 14 amino acids from cysteine to phenylalanine. The sequence is cut down to CDR3 DNA, 42 bases in frame from base 1. The germline V gene encodes CDR1 MNHNY and CDR2 SVGAGI (reference sequence). V gives up 2 bases and J gives up 1 base, and the segment between their germline ends measures 7 bases. The TCR was taken from an elderly man in good health. The rearrangement joined TRBV6-6 to TRBJ2-3; the D segment cannot be called with confidence. The sequenced sample consisted of blood. The CDR3 protein is CASSYDPRTDTQYF. The DNA sequence is as follows: TGTGCCAGCAGTTACGATCCTCGCACAGATACGCAGTATTTT.